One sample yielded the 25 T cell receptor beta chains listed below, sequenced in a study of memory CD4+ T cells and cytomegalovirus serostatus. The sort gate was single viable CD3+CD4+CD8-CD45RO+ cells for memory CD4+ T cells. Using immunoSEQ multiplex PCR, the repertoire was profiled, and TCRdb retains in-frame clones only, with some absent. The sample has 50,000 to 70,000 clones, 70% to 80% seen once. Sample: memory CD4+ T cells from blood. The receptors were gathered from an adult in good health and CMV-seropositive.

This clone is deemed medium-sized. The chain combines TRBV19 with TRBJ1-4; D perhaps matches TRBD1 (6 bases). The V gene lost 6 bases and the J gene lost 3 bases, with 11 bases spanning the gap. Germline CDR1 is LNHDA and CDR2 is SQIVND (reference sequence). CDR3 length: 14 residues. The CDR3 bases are TGTGCCAGTAGCTCAGGGGCGGCTAATGAAAAACTGTTTTTT. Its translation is CASSSGAANEKLFF. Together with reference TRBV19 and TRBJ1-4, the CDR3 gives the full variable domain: DGGITQSPKYLFRKEGQNVTLSCEQNLNHDAMYWYRQDPGQGLRLIYYSQIVNDFQKGDIAEGYSVSREKKESFPLTVTSAQKNPTAFYLCASSSGAANEKLFFGSGTQLSVL.

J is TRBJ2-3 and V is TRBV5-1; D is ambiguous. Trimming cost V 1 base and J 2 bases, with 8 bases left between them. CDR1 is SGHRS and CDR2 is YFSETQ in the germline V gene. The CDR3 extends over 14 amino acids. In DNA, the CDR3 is TGCGCCAGCAGCTTGCTCTCAGACACAGATACGCAGTATTTT. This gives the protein CASSLLSDTDTQYF.

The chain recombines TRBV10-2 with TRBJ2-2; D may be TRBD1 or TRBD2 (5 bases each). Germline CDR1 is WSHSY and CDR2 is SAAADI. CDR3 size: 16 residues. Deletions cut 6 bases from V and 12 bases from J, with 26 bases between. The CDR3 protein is CASSPGISGAVDQLFF. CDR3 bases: TGCGCCAGCAGCCCTGGGATCTCCGGGGCCGTCGATCAGCTGTTTTTT.

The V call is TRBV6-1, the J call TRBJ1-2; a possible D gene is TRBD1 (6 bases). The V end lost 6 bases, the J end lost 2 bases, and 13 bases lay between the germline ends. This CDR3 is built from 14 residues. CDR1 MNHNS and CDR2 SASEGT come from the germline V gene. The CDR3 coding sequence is TGTGCCAGCAGAGGGGGTGGGATAAACTATGGCTACACCTTC. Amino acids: CASRGGGINYGYTF.

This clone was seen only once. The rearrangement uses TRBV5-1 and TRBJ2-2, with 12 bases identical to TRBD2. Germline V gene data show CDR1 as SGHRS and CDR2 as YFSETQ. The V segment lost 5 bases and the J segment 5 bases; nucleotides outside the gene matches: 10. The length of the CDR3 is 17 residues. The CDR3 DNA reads TGCGCCAGCAGTCTGCCCACCGGGACTAGCGGGACCGGGGAGCTGTTTTTT. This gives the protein CASSLPTGTSGTGELFF.

The CDR3 loop reads CASSRQPGTEAFF. In DNA form, the CDR3 reads TGCGCCAGCAGCCGGCAGCCTGGGACTGAAGCTTTCTTT. This rearrangement joins TRBV4-3 to TRBJ1-1; D remains ambiguous. V was pared by 4 bases and J by 5 bases, with 11 bases between. The CDR3 has 13 amino acids. Germline CDR1 and CDR2: LGHNA and YSLEER.

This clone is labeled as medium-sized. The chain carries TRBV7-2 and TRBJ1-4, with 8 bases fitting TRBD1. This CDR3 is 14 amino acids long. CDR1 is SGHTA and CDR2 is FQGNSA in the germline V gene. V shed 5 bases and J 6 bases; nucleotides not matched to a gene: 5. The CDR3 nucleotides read TGTGCCAGCAGCCCGACAGGGGTCGATGAAAAACTGTTTTTT. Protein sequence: CASSPTGVDEKLFF. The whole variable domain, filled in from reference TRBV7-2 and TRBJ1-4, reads GAGVSQSPSNKVTEKGKDVELRCDPISGHTALYWYRQSLGQGLEFLIYFQGNSAPDKSGLPSDRFSAERTGGSVSTLTIQRTQQEDSAVYLCASSPTGVDEKLFFGSGTQLSVL.

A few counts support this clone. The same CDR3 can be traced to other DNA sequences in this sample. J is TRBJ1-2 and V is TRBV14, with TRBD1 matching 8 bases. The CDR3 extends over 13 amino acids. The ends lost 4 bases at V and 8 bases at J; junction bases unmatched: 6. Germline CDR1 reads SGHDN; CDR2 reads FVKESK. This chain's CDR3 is CASSLGQGLGYTF. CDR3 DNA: TGTGCCAGCAGCCTCGGACAGGGCTTGGGCTACACCTTC.

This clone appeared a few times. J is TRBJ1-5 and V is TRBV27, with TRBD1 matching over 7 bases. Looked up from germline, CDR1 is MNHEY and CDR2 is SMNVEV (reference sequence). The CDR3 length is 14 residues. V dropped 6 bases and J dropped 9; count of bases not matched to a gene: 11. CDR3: CASRVTGTLGPQHF. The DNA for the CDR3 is TGTGCCAGCAGGGTGACAGGGACCTTGGGGCCCCAGCATTTT.

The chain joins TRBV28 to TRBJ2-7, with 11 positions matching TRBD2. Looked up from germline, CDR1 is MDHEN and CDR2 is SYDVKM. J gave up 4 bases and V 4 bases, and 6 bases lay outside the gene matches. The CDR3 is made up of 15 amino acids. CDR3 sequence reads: CASSSSGRFEYEQYF. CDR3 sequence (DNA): TGTGCCAGCAGTTCTAGCGGGAGGTTTGAGTACGAGCAGTACTTC.

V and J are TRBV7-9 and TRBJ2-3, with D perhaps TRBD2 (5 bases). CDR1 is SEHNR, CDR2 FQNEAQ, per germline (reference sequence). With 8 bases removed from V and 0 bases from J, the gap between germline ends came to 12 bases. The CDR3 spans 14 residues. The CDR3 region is CASESGSSTDTQYF. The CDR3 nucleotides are TGTGCCAGCGAAAGCGGCTCGAGCACAGATACGCAGTATTTT.

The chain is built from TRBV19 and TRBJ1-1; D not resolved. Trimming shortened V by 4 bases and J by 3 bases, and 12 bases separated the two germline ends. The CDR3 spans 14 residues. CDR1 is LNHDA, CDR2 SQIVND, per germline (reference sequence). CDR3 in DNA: TGTGCCAGTAGTACATCAGGTGGGTACACTGAAGCTTTCTTT. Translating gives CASSTSGGYTEAFF.

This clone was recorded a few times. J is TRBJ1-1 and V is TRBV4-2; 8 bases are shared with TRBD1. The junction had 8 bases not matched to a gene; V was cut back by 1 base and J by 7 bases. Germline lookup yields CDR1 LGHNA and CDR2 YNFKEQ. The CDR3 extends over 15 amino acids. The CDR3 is CASSQVTGGGLEAFF. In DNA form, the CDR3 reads TGTGCCAGCAGCCAAGTCACAGGGGGGGGCCTTGAAGCTTTCTTT.

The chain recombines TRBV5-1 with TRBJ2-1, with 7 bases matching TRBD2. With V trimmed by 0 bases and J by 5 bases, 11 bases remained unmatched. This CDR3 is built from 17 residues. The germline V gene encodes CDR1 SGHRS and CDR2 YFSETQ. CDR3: CASSLAGFGAGDNEQFF. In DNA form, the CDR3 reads TGCGCCAGCAGCTTGGCAGGGTTCGGGGCGGGAGACAATGAGCAGTTCTTC.

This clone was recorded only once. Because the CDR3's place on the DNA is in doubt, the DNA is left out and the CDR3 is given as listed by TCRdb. Here the CDR3 reads CASSSSTEPRFF. The chain joins TRBV27 to TRBJ2-1. Ends included, the CDR3 has 12 residues. The germline V gene encodes CDR1 MNHEY and CDR2 SMNVEV (reference sequence).

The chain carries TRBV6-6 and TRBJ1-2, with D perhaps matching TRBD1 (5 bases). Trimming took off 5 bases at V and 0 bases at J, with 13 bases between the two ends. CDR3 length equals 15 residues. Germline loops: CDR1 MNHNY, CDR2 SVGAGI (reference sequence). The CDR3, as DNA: TGTGCCAGCAGTGATCCGGGGGGAGCTAACTATGGCTACACCTTC. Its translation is CASSDPGGANYGYTF.

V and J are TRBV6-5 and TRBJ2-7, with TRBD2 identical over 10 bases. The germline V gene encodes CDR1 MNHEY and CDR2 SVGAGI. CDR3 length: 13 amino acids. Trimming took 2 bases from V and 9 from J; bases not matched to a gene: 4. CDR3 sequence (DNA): TGTGCCAGCAGTTACAGGCTAGCGGGAGCGCAGTACTTC. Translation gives CASSYRLAGAQYF.

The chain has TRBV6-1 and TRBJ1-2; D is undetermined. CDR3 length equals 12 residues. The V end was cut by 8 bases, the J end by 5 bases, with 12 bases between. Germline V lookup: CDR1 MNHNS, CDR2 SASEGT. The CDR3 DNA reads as TGTGCCAGCCAAGCCGGGAGGTATGGCTACACCTTC. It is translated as CASQAGRYGYTF.

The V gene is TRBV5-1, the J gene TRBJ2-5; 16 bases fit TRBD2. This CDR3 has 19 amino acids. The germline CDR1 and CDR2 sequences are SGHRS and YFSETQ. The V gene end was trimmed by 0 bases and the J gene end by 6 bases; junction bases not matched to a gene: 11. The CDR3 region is CASSLAVPGLAGGGKTQYF. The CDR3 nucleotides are TGCGCCAGCAGCTTGGCGGTCCCGGGACTAGCGGGAGGGGGAAAGACCCAGTACTTC.

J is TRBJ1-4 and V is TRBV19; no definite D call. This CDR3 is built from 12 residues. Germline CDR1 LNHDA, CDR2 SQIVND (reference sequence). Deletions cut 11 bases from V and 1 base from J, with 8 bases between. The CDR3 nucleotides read TGTGCCTCGCGGGGAACTAATGAAAAACTGTTTTTT. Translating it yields CASRGTNEKLFF.

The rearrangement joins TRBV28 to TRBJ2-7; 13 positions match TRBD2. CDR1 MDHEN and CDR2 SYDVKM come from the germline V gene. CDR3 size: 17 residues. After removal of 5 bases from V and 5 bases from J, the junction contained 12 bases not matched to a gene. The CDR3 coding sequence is TGTGCCAGCAGTCCACCGGGACTAGCGGGGCCCCTGGACGAGCAGTACTTC. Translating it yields CASSPPGLAGPLDEQYF.

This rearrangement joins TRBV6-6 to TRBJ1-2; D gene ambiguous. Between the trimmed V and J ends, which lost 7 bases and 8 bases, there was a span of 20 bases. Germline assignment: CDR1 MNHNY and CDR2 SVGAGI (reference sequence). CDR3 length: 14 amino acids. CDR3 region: CASTRVTGLGGYTF. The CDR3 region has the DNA TGTGCCAGCACCCGGGTCACGGGGTTAGGAGGCTACACCTTC.

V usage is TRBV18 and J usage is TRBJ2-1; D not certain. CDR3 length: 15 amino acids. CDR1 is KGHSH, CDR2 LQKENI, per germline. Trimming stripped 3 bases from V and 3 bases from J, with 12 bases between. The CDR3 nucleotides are TGTGCCAGCTCACCTTCTAGGGAAAACTACAATGAGCAGTTCTTC. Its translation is CASSPSRENYNEQFF.

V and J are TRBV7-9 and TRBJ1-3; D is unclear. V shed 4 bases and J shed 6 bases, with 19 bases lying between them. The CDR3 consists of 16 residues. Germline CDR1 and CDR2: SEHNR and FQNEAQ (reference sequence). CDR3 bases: TGTGCCAGCAGCTCAACCCTAAGCCGTAGTAAAAACACCATATATTTT. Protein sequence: CASSSTLSRSKNTIYF.

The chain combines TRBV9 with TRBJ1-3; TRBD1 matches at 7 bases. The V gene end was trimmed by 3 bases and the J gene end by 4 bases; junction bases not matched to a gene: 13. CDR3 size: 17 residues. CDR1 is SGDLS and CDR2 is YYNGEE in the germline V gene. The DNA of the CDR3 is TGTGCCAGCAGCGGAGCCGGCGACAGGGCAGACGGAAACACCATATATTTT. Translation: CASSGAGDRADGNTIYF.